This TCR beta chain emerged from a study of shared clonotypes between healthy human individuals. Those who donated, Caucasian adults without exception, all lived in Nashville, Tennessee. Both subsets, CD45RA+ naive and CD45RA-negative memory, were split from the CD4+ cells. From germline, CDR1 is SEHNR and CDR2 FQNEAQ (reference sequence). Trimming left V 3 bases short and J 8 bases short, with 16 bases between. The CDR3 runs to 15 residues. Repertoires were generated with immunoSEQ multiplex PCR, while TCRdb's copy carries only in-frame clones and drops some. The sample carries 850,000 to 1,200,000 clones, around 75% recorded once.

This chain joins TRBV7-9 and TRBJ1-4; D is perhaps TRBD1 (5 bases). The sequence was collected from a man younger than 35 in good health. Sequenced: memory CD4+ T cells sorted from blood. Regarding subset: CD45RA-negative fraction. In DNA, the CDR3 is TGTGCCAGCAGCTTCTTGGCAGGGCCAAACGAAAAACTGTTTTTT. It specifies CASSFLAGPNEKLFF. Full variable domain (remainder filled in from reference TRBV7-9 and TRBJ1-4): DTGVSQNPRHKITKRGQNVTFRCDPISEHNRLYWYRQTLGQGPEFLTYFQNEAQLEKSRLLSDRFSAERPKGSFSTLEIQRTEQGDSAMYLCASSFLAGPNEKLFFGSGTQLSVL.